The 11 T cell receptor beta chains listed next were all sequenced from one sample in a study of CD8+CD57+ T cells in acquired aplastic anemia. TCR beta VDJ and CDR3 profiling used genomic DNA as template. TCRdb re-called the reads with MiXCR, one entry per CDR3 protein. This table holds about 160,000 distinct CDR3 sequences, about 50% found once. Before being chosen for sequencing, patients had shown CD8+CD57+ cell expansion by flow cytometry. Specimen: sorted CD4+, CD8+, or CD8+CD57+ T cells (not recorded which) from PBMCs. The source is a human donor with aplastic anemia.

The table lists this clonotype with many counts. The chain joins TRBV9 to TRBJ1-1; D ambiguous. CDR1 SGDLS and CDR2 YYNGEE come from the germline V gene. Trimming removed 0 bases from V and 2 bases from J, with 8 bases in between. There are 14 residues in the CDR3. In DNA, the CDR3 is TGTGCCAGCAGCGTAGAAGGCAGTAACACTGAAGCTTTCTTT. This translates into CASSVEGSNTEAFF. Complete variable domain (other parts from reference TRBV9 and TRBJ1-1): DSGVTQTPKHLITATGQRVTLRCSPRSGDLSVYWYQQSLDQGLQFLIQYYNGEERAKGNILERFSAQQFPDLHSELNLSSLELGDSALYFCASSVEGSNTEAFFGQGTRLTVV.

This clonotype was detected ten times or more. The genes are TRBV27 and TRBJ1-6; the match to TRBD1 covers 9 bases. V was clipped by 3 bases and J by 7 bases; unmatched bases: 1. Germline values: CDR1 MNHEY, CDR2 SMNVEV (reference sequence). This CDR3 comprises 14 residues. DNA for the CDR3: TGTGCCAGCAGTTTCGACAGGGGGAATTCACCCCTCCACTTT. Translation gives CASSFDRGNSPLHF.

The sample holds many counts of this clonotype. The CDR3 is CASSIDRGDEQFF. CDR3 coding DNA: TGTGCCAGTAGTATAGATAGAGGGGATGAGCAGTTCTTC. The chain couples TRBV19 to TRBJ2-1; D possibly uses TRBD1 or TRBD2 (5 bases each). CDR1 is LNHDA, CDR2 SQIVND, per germline (reference sequence). The CDR3 has 13 residues. Trimming stripped 0 bases from V and 8 bases from J, with 8 bases between.

V gene TRBV7-9 combines with J gene TRBJ1-2; D is perhaps TRBD1 (6 bases). V lost 5 bases, J lost 6 bases, and 16 bases lay in between. This CDR3 has 14 amino acids. Germline assignment: CDR1 SEHNR and CDR2 FQNEAQ (reference sequence). CDR3: CASSPSTGNHGYTF. Here the CDR3 DNA reads TGTGCCAGCAGCCCCTCAACAGGGAATCATGGCTACACCTTC.

The V gene is TRBV20-1, the J gene TRBJ2-6, with D hard to call. Germline CDR1 is DFQATT and CDR2 is SNEGSKA (reference sequence). The V end was cut by 6 bases, the J end by 0 bases, with 9 bases between. The CDR3 totals 14 residues. The CDR3 protein is CSAARGSGANVLTF. The CDR3 DNA reads as TGCAGTGCCGCTCGAGGCTCTGGGGCCAACGTCCTGACTTTC.

This clonotype was found many times. The chain carries TRBV7-8 and TRBJ2-2, with D possibly TRBD1 on 5 matching bases. There are 12 residues in the CDR3. Germline V gene sequence: CDR1 SGHVS, CDR2 FQNEAQ. The germline V and J ends were trimmed by 9 bases and 5 bases, with 10 bases remaining between them. The DNA of the CDR3 is TGTGCCAGGGGAACAGGTACCGGGGAGCTGTTTTTT. Its protein is CARGTGTGELFF.

The chain couples TRBV25-1 to TRBJ2-5; weak D call: TRBD1 (7 bases). The CDR3 runs to 14 residues. Trimming cost V 3 bases and J 2 bases, with 10 bases left between them. Germline V gene sequence: CDR1 MGHDK, CDR2 SYGVNS. The CDR3 loop is CASSDPGGQETQYF. The CDR3 coding sequence is TGTGCCAGCAGTGATCCAGGGGGGCAAGAGACCCAGTACTTC.

There are many counts of this clonotype. The V and J genes are TRBV19 and TRBJ2-5; tentative D call: TRBD1 (6 bases). The germline V and J ends were trimmed by 5 bases and 2 bases, with 12 bases remaining between them. The germline CDR1 and CDR2 sequences are LNHDA and SQIVND (reference sequence). This CDR3 has 14 amino acids. The DNA for the CDR3 is TGTGCCAGTAGTGGCTGGGACACTCAAGAGACCCAGTACTTC. Translating it yields CASSGWDTQETQYF. The whole variable domain, filled in from reference TRBV19 and TRBJ2-5, reads DGGITQSPKYLFRKEGQNVTLSCEQNLNHDAMYWYRQDPGQGLRLIYYSQIVNDFQKGDIAEGYSVSREKKESFPLTVTSAQKNPTAFYLCASSGWDTQETQYFGPGTRLLVL.

This clonotype was found many times. The rearrangement uses TRBV27 and TRBJ1-6; 8 positions match TRBD1. CDR1 MNHEY and CDR2 SMNVEV come from the germline V gene (reference sequence). This CDR3 contains 13 residues. V lost 5 bases to trimming and J lost 10 bases; unmatched junction nucleotides: 4. As DNA, the CDR3 is TGTGCCAGCAGTCCAGGGGGCGGATCACCCCTCCACTTT. Its translation is CASSPGGGSPLHF.

A few counts support this clonotype. The chain is built from TRBV10-3 and TRBJ2-7; D is perhaps TRBD1 (5 bases). V dropped 0 bases and J dropped 7 bases, with 13 bases sitting between them. The length of the CDR3 is 14 residues. CDR1 ENHRY and CDR2 SYGVKD come from the germline V gene. The CDR3 sequence is CAISESRVREEQYF. CDR3 DNA sequence: TGTGCCATCAGTGAGTCGCGTGTCAGGGAAGAGCAGTACTTC.

The V gene is TRBV10-3, the J gene TRBJ2-2; D is uncertain. V lost 2 bases and J lost 4, with 2 bases in between. Germline assignment: CDR1 ENHRY and CDR2 SYGVKD. The CDR3 is 12 amino acids. This CDR3 reads CAISEVTGELFF. CDR3 nucleotide sequence: TGTGCCATCAGTGAGGTCACCGGGGAGCTGTTTTTT.